This TCR beta chain was sequenced for a study of cytomegalovirus exposure and HLA in healthy donors. Study-wide context: Sequencing of about 179 million T cells in an earlier analysis found some 100 million unique TCR beta sequences.

The PCR used 60 Vbeta and 13 Jbeta primers. In the authors' workflow: Later reanalysis found 80 million or so unique TCR beta chains, around 9.9 million of them shared. Repertoires were generated with immunoSEQ multiplex PCR, while TCRdb's copy carries only in-frame clones and drops some. The V and J calls and clone size come from that table; D and trimming were worked out from the DNA. The repertoire holds over 150,000 clones, with more than 60% as singletons. The specimen sequenced was PBMCs. This TCR derives from a man in his forties in good health and CMV-seronegative.

The CDR3 sequence: CATSRVPDRGSYEQYF. CDR3 nucleotide sequence: TGTGCCACCAGCAGAGTGCCCGACAGGGGCTCCTACGAGCAGTACTTC. The chain links TRBV15 to TRBJ2-5, with TRBD1 matching over 8 bases. The J call may be incorrect, as the DNA end agrees better with TRBJ2-7. Germline loops: CDR1 LNHNV, CDR2 YYDKDF (reference sequence). CDR3 length equals 16 residues.